This T cell receptor (beta chain) was found in a study of OX40 agonist ivuxolimab in advanced cancers. As for the study more broadly: The costimulatory receptor OX40 (CD134) was targeted by ivuxolimab, a fully human IgG2 agonistic monoclonal antibody. Intravenous ivuxolimab was administered to patients every 2 weeks at six dose levels: 0.01, 0.1, 0.3, 1.5, 3 and 10 mg/kg. Among the roughly 52 dose-escalation patients, approximately 20 had hepatocellular carcinoma, roughly 15 melanoma, 9 renal cell carcinoma and 9 head and neck cancer. A male proportion of almost 85% and a mean age of about 60 years, ranging from roughly 23 to 85, were recorded for the dose-escalation cohort. Patients were allowed to have had prior anti-PD-1, anti-PD-L1 or anti-CTLA-4 therapy, and roughly 40% of the dose-escalation patients had previously received checkpoint inhibitors. Partial responses occurred in three dose-escalation patients: two with cutaneous melanoma and one with hepatocellular carcinoma. Peripheral TCRbeta sequencing was intended to test whether TCR sequence diversity was altered and clonal T-cell expansion was caused by ivuxolimab. The paper describes the monotherapy dose-escalation part (N of about 52 patients) of the phase I trial of ivuxolimab.

The germline V gene provides CDR1 SGDLS and CDR2 YYNGEE. V and J lose 4 bases and 3 bases, and a span of 11 bases separates them. The CDR3, from cysteine to phenylalanine, totals 14 residues. Only the CDR3 DNA stays, 42 bases, in frame from base 1. The investigation overall reported the following: Low levels of normalized T-cell clonal expansion were also seen in some patients who did not respond. Clonal expansion of both CD4+ and CD8+ blood T cells was observed from baseline to week 6 at doses 0.1 to 3.0 mg/kg. After ivuxolimab, expanded clones were on average more numerous among CD8+ T cells than among CD4+ T cells. In partial responders in the 0.1-3.0 mg/kg groups, normalized peripheral clonal expansion was found to be among the lowest, especially among CD8+ T cells. Which antigens the clonally expanded peripheral T cells were specific for was not determined.

Patients with a history of autoimmune disease or receiving systemic immunosuppression were excluded from the trial. Peripheral blood for TCR sequencing was drawn from every dose cohort at baseline, at cycle 4 day 1 and at cycle 7 day 1. The samples were taken from a phase I, first-in-human, multicenter, open-label dose-escalation trial of ivuxolimab. Adults with locally advanced or metastatic melanoma, renal cell carcinoma, hepatocellular carcinoma or head and neck squamous cell carcinoma were enrolled in the trial. Before TCR sequencing, CD4+ and CD8+ T cells were separately sorted from peripheral blood. Genomic DNA was isolated from the sorted cells so that the TCRbeta CDR3 region could be sequenced. TCRbeta CDR3 regions were sequenced using the immunoSEQ Assay. TCRdb retrieved this table from immuneACCESS and kept in-frame rearrangements only. Not all clones are present; in checked studies, unresolved V genes account for under half, and no reason is known for the remainder. This sample holds some 63,000 clones; roughly nine tenths were observed only once. The ten most abundant clones make up roughly an eighth of the sample.

Comments on this clone: Its binding antigen is unknown. Qualities for individual bases were not recorded, and no much larger clone is one base off.

The material sequenced was CD4+ or CD8+ T cells sorted from blood, taken in a trial of the OX40 agonist ivuxolimab. The sequence was collected from an adult with an advanced solid tumor such as melanoma, head and neck, liver or kidney cancer. This chain is built from TRBV9 and TRBJ1-5, with no confident D gene call. DNA sequence: TGTGCCAGCAGCATAGACGGAAACAATCAGCCCCAGCATTTT. The resulting protein is CASSIDGNNQPQHF.